This T cell receptor (beta chain) is from a study of OX40 agonist ivuxolimab in advanced cancers. Background on the study: Participants, 70% to 90% male, averaged 60 years of age, ranging from roughly 20 to 85. Treatment received earlier with anti-PD-1, anti-PD-L1 or anti-CTLA-4 agents was allowed, and over 30% had some.

Remarks on this clone: Antigen unknown.

Study-wide findings and caveats: Antigens targeted by the expanded peripheral T cells were not determined.

There are 16 residues in the CDR3. Data came from immunoSEQ multiplex PCR; TCRdb stores just in-frame clones and leaves some out. The sample includes roughly 90,000 clones, roughly nine tenths seen only once; the top ten take about 8.5%. Material: CD4+ or CD8+ T cells sorted from blood, obtained in a trial of the OX40 agonist ivuxolimab. The chain links TRBV21-1 to TRBJ2-7; TRBD1 reflects the table's D call only, with no check against the DNA. TRBV21-1 is shown as a pseudogene. The TCR comes from an adult with an advanced solid tumor such as melanoma, head and neck, liver or kidney cancer. The CDR3 protein is CASSTYDRGLSYEQYF. The CDR3 DNA reads as TGTGCCAGCAGCACTTATGACAGGGGGCTGTCCTACGAGCAGTACTTC.